This T cell receptor (beta chain) was sequenced for a study of cytomegalovirus exposure and HLA in healthy donors. Concerning this clone: Antigen unknown.

Broader study findings: Some V segments could not be told apart, so they were left out, TRBV6-2 and TRBV6-3 among them. Later genetic work tied a missense DCLRE1C variant to beta-chain V and J trimming.

Both 60 Vbeta primers and 13 Jbeta primers went into the PCR. The data were produced by immunoSEQ multiplex PCR, yet TCRdb's version contains in-frame clones alone and is incomplete. The repertoire includes under 200,000 clones, about 13% of them detected once, and more than 7% sits in the top ten. Germline V gene data show CDR1 as SGHRS and CDR2 as YFSETQ. This CDR3 has 15 residues. Unmatched junction bases numbered 7, after V lost 5 bases and J lost 6 bases. This TCR was sampled from a man aged 45-65 years in good health and CMV-seropositive. Input material: PBMCs. This sequence joins TRBV5-1 and TRBJ2-2, with 10 positions matching TRBD2. The CDR3 sequence is CASSKTSGWAGELFF. The CDR3 DNA is TGCGCCAGCAGTAAGACTAGCGGGTGGGCCGGGGAGCTGTTTTTT.